Below, 8 T cell receptor beta chains from the same sample are listed, as sequenced in a study of cytomegalovirus exposure and HLA in healthy donors. Researchers ran the PCR with 60 Vbeta and 13 Jbeta primers. Using immunoSEQ multiplex PCR, the repertoire was profiled, and TCRdb retains in-frame clones only, with some absent. The sample lists around 160,000 clones; about 71% were seen once. Sequencing input: PBMCs. These TCRs come from a middle-aged woman in good health and CMV-seropositive.

V and J are TRBV7-3 and TRBJ2-3, with 10 bases lining up with TRBD1. V lost 1 base and J lost 4; bases outside the gene matches: 11. Germline loops: CDR1 SGHTA, CDR2 FQGTGA. There are 18 residues in the CDR3. The CDR3 region is CASSLSFSGTGVPDTQYF. As DNA, the CDR3 is TGTGCCAGCAGCTTAAGTTTTTCCGGGACAGGGGTTCCAGATACGCAGTATTTT.

This clone was picked up a small number of times. The V gene is TRBV13, the J gene TRBJ2-1; no reliable D call. V lost 4 bases, J lost 0 bases, and 10 bases lay in between. CDR1 PRHDT and CDR2 FYEKMQ come from the germline V gene (reference sequence). The CDR3 has 15 residues. The CDR3 loop is CASSSPSLSYNEQFF. CDR3 bases: TGTGCCAGCAGCTCGCCTAGTCTCTCCTACAATGAGCAGTTCTTC.

This clone was seen only once. V usage is TRBV5-5 and J usage is TRBJ1-5; D call uncertain. Per the germline V gene, CDR1 is SGHKS and CDR2 is YYEKEE (reference sequence). Deletions cut 0 bases from V and 7 bases from J, with 8 bases between. The CDR3 is made up of 13 amino acids. In nucleotides, the CDR3 is TGTGCCAGCAGCTTGGCCTCGGGGCAGCCCCAGCATTTT. Its translation: CASSLASGQPQHF.

V and J are TRBV7-8 and TRBJ2-5; tentative D call: TRBD2 (5 bases). CDR1 SGHVS and CDR2 FQNEAQ come from the germline V gene. This CDR3 is 15 amino acids long. V lost 5 bases, J lost 5 bases, and 18 bases lay in between. Here the CDR3 reads CASSIRTAPGETQYF. CDR3 in DNA: TGTGCCAGCAGCATTCGGACGGCACCGGGGGAGACCCAGTACTTC.

This clone was counted only a few times. The chain combines TRBV6-6 with TRBJ2-7; weak D call: TRBD1 (5 bases). The CDR3 contains 13 residues. Germline assignment: CDR1 MNHNY and CDR2 SVGAGI (reference sequence). V was clipped by 5 bases and J by 0 bases, with 8 bases between them. In DNA, the CDR3 is TGTGCCAGCAGTAAAGACAGCTCCTACGAGCAGTACTTC. Its translation is CASSKDSSYEQYF.

CDR3 nucleotides: TGCGCCAGCAGCCAAGATGCCGCGACTAGCGGGAGGAGGCCAGATACGCAGTATTTT. Protein: CASSQDAATSGRRPDTQYF. V gene TRBV4-3 combines with J gene TRBJ2-3; TRBD2 agrees at 13 bases. This CDR3 has 19 residues. Looked up from germline, CDR1 is LGHNA and CDR2 is YSLEER. J gave up 4 bases and V 0 bases, and 10 bases lay outside the gene matches.

This clone was counted once. The rearrangement links TRBV6-5 to TRBJ2-6, with D perhaps TRBD1 (6 bases). The CDR3 length is 14 residues. Trimming removed 7 bases from V and 4 bases from J, with 11 bases in between. Germline values: CDR1 MNHEY, CDR2 SVGAGI. The CDR3 DNA follows: TGTGCCAGCACCCCAGGGGTAGGGGCCAACGTCCTGACTTTC. This translates into CASTPGVGANVLTF.

Only a few counts were recorded for this clone. V is TRBV7-2 and J is TRBJ2-2; D unclear. The CDR3 sequence is 13 residues long. The V end was cut by 3 bases, the J end by 3 bases, with 5 bases between. The V gene's germline CDR1 is SGHTA and CDR2 FQGNSA. CDR3 sequence reads: CASSFSYTGELFF. CDR3 nucleotide sequence: TGTGCCAGCAGCTTTAGTTACACCGGGGAGCTGTTTTTT.